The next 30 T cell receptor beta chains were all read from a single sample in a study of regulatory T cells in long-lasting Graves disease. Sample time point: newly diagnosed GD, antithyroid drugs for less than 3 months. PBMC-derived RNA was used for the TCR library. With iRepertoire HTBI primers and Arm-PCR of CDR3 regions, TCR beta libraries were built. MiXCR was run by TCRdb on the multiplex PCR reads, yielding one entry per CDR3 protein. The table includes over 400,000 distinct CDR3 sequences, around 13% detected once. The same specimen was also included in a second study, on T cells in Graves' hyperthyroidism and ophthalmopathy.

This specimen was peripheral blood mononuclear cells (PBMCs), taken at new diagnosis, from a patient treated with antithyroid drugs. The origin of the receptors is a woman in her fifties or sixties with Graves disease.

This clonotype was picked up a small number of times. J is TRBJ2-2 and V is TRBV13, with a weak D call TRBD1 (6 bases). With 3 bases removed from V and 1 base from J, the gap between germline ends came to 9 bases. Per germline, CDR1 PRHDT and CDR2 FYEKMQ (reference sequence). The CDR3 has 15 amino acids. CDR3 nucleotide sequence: TGTGCCAGCAGCTTCCCGACAGGGAACACCGGGGAGCTGTTTTTT. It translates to CASSFPTGNTGELFF.

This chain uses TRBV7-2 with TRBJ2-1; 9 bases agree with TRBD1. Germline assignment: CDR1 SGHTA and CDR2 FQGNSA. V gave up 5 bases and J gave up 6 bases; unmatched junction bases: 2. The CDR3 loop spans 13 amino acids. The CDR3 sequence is CASSEDRGNEQFF. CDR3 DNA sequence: TGTGCCAGCAGCGAGGACAGGGGCAATGAGCAGTTCTTC.

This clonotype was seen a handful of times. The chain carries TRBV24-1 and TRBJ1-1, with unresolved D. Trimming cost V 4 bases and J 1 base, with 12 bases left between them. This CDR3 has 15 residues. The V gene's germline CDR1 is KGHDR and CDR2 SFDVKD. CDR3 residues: CATSDQRTGNTEAFF. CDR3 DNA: TGTGCCACCAGTGACCAACGTACCGGGAACACTGAAGCTTTCTTT.

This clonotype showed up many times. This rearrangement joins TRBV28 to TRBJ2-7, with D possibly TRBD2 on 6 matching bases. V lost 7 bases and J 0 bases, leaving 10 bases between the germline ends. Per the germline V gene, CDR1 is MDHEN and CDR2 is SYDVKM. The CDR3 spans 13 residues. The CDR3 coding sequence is TGTGCCAGCACAGGCGGGAACTCCTACGAGCAGTACTTC. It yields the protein CASTGGNSYEQYF.

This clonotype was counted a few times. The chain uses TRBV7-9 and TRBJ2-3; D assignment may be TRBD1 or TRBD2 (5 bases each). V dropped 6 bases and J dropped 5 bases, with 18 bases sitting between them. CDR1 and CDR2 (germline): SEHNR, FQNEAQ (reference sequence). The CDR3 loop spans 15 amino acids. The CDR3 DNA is TGTGCCAGCAGACCCGGGACCCAAAGTTTAGATACGCAGTATTTT. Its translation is CASRPGTQSLDTQYF.

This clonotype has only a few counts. The CDR3: CSVMAERSGQGAWEQYF. The CDR3 DNA sequence: TGCAGCGTTATGGCAGAGAGATCGGGACAGGGGGCATGGGAGCAGTACTTC. V is TRBV29-1 and J is TRBJ2-7; TRBD1 agrees at 12 bases. This CDR3 comprises 17 residues. The trim removed 5 bases at V and 7 bases at J, leaving 18 bases unmatched. Germline V CDR1 and CDR2: SQVTM, ANQGSEA.

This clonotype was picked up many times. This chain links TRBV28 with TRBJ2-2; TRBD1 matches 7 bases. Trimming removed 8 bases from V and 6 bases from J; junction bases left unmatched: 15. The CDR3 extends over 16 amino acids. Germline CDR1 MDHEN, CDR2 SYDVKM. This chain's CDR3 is CASSVEGASSAGELFF. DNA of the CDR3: TGTGCCAGCTCTGTAGAGGGGGCGAGTAGTGCCGGGGAGCTGTTTTTT. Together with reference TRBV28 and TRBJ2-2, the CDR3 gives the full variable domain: DVKVTQSSRYLVKRTGEKVFLECVQDMDHENMFWYRQDPGLGLRLIYFSYDVKMKEKGDIPEGYSVSREKKERFSLILESASTNQTSMYLCASSVEGASSAGELFFGEGSRLTVL.

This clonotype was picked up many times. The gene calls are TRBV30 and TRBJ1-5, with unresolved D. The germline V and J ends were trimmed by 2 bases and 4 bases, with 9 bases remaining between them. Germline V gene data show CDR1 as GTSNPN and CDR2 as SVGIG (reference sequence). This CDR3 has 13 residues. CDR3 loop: CAWSITYNQPQHF. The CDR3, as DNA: TGTGCCTGGAGTATAACGTATAATCAGCCCCAGCATTTT.

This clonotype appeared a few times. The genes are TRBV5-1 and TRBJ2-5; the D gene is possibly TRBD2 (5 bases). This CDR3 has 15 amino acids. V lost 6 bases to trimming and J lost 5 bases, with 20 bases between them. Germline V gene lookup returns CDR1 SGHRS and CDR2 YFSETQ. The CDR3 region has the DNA TGCGCCAGCACCAAGCGGTCCCAAGGTGTCGAGACCCAGTACTTC. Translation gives CASTKRSQGVETQYF.

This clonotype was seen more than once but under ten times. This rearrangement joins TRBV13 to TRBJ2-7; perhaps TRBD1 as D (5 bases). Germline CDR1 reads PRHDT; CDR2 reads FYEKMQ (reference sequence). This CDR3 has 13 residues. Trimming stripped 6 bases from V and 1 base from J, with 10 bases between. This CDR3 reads CASRQVPSYEQYF. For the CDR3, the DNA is TGTGCCAGCAGACAGGTTCCATCCTACGAGCAGTACTTC.

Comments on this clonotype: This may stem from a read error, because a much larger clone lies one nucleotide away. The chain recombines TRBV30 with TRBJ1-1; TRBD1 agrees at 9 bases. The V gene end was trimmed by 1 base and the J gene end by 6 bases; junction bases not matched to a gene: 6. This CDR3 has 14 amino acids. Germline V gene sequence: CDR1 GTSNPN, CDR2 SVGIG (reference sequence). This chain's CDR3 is CAWSGQGVHAEAFF. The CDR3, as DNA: TGTGCCTGGAGTGGACAGGGGGTGCACGCTGAAGCTTTCTTT.

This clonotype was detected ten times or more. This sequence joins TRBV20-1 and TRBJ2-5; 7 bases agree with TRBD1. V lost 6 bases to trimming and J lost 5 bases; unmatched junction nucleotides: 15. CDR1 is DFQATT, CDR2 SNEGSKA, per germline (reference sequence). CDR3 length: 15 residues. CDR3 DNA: TGCAGTGCCCTACCCCCCTTACAGGGGCGGGAGACCCAGTACTTC. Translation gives CSALPPLQGRETQYF.

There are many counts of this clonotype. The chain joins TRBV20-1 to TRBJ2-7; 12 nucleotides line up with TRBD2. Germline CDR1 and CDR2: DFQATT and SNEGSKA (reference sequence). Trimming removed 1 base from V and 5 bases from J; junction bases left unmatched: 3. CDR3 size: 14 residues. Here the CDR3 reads CSARATSGSHEQYF. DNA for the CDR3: TGCAGTGCTAGAGCGACTAGCGGGAGCCACGAGCAGTACTTC.

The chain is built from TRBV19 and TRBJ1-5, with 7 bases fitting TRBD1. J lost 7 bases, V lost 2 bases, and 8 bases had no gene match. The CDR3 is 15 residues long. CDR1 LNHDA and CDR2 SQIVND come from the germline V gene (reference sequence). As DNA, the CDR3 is TGTGCCAGTAGTATATTTGACAGGGTTGGGCAGCCCCAGCATTTT. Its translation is CASSIFDRVGQPQHF.

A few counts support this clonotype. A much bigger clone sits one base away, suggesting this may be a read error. The CDR3 reads CASTQGRNTGELLF. CDR3 nucleotide sequence: TGTGCCAGCACCCAGGGGCGGAACACCGGGGAGCTGCTTTTT. The chain combines TRBV6-2 or TRBV6-3 with TRBJ2-2; D may be TRBD1 (6 bases). Per the germline V gene, CDR1 is MNHEY and CDR2 is SVGEGT. This CDR3 has 14 residues.

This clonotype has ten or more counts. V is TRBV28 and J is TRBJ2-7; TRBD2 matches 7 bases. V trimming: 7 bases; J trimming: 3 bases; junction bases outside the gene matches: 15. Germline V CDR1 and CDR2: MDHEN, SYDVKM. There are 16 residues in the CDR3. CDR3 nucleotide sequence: TGTGCCAGCACCCCGGGGGGTGGCCCATCCATCTACGAGCAGTACTTC. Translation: CASTPGGGPSIYEQYF. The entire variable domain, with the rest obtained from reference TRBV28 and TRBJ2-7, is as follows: DVKVTQSSRYLVKRTGEKVFLECVQDMDHENMFWYRQDPGLGLRLIYFSYDVKMKEKGDIPEGYSVSREKKERFSLILESASTNQTSMYLCASTPGGGPSIYEQYFGPGTRLTVT.

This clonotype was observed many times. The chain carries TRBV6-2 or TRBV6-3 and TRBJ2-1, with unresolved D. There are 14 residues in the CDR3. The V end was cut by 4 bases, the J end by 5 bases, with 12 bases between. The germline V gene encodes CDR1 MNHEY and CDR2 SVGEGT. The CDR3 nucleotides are TGTGCCAGCAGTTTTCTGGAGAGAGACAATGAGCAGTTCTTC. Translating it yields CASSFLERDNEQFF.

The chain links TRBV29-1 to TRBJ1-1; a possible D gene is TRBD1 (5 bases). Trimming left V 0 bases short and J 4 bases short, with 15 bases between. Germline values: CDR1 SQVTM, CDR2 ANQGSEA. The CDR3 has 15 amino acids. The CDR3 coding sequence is TGCAGCGTTGAAGATCGCCGGGGGGTGGGCACTGAAGCTTTCTTT. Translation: CSVEDRRGVGTEAFF.

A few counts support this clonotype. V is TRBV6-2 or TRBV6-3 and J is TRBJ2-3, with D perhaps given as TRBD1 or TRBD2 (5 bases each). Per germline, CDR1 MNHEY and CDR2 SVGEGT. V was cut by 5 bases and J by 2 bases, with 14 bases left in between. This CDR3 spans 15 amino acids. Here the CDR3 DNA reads TGTGCCAGCAGTCCGGGACCTTTTGCCACAGATACGCAGTATTTT. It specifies CASSPGPFATDTQYF.

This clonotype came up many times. CDR3 residues: CSARLRVGDTQYF. CDR3 bases: TGCAGTGCTAGGTTAAGGGTGGGAGATACGCAGTATTTT. The gene calls are TRBV20-1 and TRBJ2-3; D is unclear. CDR3 size: 13 residues. The V and J ends lost 3 bases and 5 bases respectively, with 12 bases between them. Germline CDR1 reads DFQATT; CDR2 reads SNEGSKA (reference sequence).

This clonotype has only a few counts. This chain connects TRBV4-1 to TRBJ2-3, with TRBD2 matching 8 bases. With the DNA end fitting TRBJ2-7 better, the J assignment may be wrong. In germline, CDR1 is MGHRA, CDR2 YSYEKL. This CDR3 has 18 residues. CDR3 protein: CASSQVIRLSGSRNEQYF. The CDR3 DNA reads TGCGCCAGCAGCCAAGTCATCCGCCTGAGCGGGAGTCGAAACGAGCAGTACTTC.

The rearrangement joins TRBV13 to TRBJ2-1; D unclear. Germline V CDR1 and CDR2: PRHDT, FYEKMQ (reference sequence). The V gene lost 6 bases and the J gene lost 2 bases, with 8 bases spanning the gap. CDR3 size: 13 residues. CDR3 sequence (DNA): TGTGCCAGCAGATTCGCACCCTACAATGAGCAGTTCTTC. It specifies CASRFAPYNEQFF.

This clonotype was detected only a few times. This CDR3 reads CASSVGVGKGNEQFF. The DNA of the CDR3 is TGTGCCAGCAGCGTAGGGGTCGGGAAAGGGAATGAGCAGTTCTTC. The chain carries TRBV9 and TRBJ2-1, with TRBD2 as a possible D gene (5 bases). Looked up from germline, CDR1 is SGDLS and CDR2 is YYNGEE. The length of the CDR3 is 15 residues. V dropped 0 bases and J dropped 7 bases, with 14 bases sitting between them.

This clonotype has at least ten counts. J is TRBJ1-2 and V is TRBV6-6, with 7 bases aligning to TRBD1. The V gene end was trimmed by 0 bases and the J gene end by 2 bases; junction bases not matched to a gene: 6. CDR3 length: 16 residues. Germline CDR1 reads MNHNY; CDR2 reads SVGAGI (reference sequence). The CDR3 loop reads CASSYSLLGGNYGYTF. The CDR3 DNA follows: TGTGCCAGCAGTTACTCGCTCTTAGGGGGCAACTATGGCTACACCTTC.

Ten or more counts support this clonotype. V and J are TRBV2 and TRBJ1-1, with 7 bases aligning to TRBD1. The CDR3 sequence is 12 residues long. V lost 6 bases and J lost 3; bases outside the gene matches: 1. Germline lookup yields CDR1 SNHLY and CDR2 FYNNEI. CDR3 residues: CASSQGDTEAFF. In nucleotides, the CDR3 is TGTGCCAGCAGCCAGGGGGACACTGAAGCTTTCTTT. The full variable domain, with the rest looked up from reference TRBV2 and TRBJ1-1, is EPEVTQTPSHQVTQMGQEVILRCVPISNHLYFYWYRQILGQKVEFLVSFYNNEISEKSEIFDDQFSVERPDGSNFTLKIRSTKLEDSAMYFCASSQGDTEAFFGQGTRLTVV.

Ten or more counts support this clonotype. The CDR3 sequence is CAISIGQEEKLFF. CDR3 DNA sequence: TGTGCCATCAGCATTGGACAGGAGGAAAAACTGTTTTTT. The chain is built from TRBV10-3 and TRBJ1-4; 7 bases line up with TRBD1. J lost 8 bases, V lost 6 bases, and 6 bases had no gene match. From germline, CDR1 is ENHRY and CDR2 SYGVKD. This CDR3 is 13 amino acids long.

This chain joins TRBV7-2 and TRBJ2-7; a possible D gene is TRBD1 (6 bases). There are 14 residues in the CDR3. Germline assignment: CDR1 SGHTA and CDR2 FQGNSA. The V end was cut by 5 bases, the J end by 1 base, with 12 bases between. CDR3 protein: CASSVDRSSYEQYF. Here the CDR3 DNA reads TGTGCCAGCAGCGTCGACAGGAGTTCCTACGAGCAGTACTTC.

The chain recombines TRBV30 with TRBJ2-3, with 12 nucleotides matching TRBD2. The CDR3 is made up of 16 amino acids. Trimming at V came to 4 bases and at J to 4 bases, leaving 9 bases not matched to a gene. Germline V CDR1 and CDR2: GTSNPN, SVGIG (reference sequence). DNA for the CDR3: TGTGCCTGGACCTTGCGACTAGCGGGAGCCGCAGATACGCAGTATTTT. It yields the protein CAWTLRLAGAADTQYF.

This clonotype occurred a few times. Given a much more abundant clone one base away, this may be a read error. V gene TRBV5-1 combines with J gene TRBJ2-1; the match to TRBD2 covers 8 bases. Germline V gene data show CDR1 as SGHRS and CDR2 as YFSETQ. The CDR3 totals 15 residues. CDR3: CASSLVSGRRNEHFF. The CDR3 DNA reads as TGCGCCAGCAGCTTGGTGAGCGGGAGACGGAATGAGCACTTCTTC.

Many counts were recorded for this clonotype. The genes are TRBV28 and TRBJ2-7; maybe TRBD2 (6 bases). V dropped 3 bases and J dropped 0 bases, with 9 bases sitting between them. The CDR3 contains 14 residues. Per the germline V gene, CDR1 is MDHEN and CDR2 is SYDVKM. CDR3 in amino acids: CASSLSGPSYEQYF. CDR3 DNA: TGTGCCAGCAGTTTGAGCGGGCCCTCCTACGAGCAGTACTTC.